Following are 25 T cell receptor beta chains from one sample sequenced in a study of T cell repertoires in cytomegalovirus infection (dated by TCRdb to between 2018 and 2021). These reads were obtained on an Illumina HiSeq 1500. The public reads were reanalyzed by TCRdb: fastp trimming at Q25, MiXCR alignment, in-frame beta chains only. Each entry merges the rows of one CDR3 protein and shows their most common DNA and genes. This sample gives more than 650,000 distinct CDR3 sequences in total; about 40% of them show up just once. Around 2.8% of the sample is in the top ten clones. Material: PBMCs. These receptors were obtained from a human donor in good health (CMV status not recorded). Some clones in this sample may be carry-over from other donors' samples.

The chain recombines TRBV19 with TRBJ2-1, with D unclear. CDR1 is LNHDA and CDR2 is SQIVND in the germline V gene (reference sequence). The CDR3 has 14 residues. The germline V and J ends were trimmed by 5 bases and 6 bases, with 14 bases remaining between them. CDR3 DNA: TGTGCCAGTAGTCTGCCGGGCCTTATCAATGAGCAGTTCTTC. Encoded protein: CASSLPGLINEQFF.

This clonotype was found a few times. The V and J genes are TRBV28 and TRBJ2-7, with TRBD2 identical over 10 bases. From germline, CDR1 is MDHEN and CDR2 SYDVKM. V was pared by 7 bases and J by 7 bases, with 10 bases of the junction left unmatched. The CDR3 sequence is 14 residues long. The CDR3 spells CASTERGGPREQYF. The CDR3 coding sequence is TGTGCCAGCACCGAGCGGGGGGGACCTCGGGAGCAGTACTTC.

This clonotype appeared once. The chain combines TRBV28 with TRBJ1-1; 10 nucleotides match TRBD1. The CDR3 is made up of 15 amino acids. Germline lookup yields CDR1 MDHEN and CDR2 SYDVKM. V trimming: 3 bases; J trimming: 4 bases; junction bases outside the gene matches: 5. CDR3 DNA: TGTGCCAGCAGTTTTATCTGGACAGGGGGCACTGAAGCTTTCTTT. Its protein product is CASSFIWTGGTEAFF.

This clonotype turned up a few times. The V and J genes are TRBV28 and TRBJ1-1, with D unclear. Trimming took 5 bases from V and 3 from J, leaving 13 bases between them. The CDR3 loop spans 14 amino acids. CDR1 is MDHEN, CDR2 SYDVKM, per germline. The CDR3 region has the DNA TGTGCCAGCAGTCCGCTCGGGGAAGACACTGAAGCTTTCTTT. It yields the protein CASSPLGEDTEAFF.

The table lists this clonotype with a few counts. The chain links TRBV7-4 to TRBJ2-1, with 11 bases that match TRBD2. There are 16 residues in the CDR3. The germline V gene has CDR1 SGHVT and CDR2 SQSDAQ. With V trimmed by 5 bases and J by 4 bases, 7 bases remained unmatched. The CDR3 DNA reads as TGTGCCAGCAGCCCCACCGGGACTAGCGGATACAATGAGCAGTTCTTC. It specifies CASSPTGTSGYNEQFF.

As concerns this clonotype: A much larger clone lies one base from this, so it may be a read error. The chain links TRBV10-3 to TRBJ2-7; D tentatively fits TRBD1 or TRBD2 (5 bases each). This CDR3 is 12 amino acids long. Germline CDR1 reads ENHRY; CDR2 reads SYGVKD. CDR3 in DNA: TGTGCCAGGGGACCAAATCTCTACGATCAGTACTTC. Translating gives CARGPNLYDQYF.

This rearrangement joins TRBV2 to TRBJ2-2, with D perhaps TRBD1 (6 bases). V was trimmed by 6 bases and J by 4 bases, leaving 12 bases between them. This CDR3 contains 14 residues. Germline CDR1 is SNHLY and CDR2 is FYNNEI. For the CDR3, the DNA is TGTGCCAGCAGGGGGGCTAGAGCCACCGGGGAGCTGTTTTTT. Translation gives CASRGARATGELFF. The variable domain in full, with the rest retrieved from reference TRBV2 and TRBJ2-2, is EPEVTQTPSHQVTQMGQEVILRCVPISNHLYFYWYRQILGQKVEFLVSFYNNEISEKSEIFDDQFSVERPDGSNFTLKIRSTKLEDSAMYFCASRGARATGELFFGEGSRLTVL.

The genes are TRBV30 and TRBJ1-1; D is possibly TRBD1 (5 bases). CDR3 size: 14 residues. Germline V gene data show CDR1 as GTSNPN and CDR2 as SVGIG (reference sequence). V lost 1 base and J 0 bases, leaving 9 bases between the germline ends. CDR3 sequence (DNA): TGTGCCTGGAGTGAGGGGCACTTGAACACTGAAGCTTTCTTT. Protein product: CAWSEGHLNTEAFF.

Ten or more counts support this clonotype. CDR3 region: CASSRPDGSNMNTEAFF. Written as DNA, the CDR3 is TGTGCCAGCAGCCGGCCCGATGGCAGCAACATGAACACTGAAGCTTTCTTT. The chain recombines TRBV7-6 with TRBJ1-1; no reliable D call. Deletions cut 5 bases from V and 0 bases from J, with 19 bases between. The CDR3 spans 17 residues. Germline values: CDR1 SGHVS, CDR2 FNYEAQ.

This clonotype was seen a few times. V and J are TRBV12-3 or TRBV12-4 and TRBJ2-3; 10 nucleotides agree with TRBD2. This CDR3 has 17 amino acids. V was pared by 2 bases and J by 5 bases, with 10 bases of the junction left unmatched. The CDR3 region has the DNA TGTGCCAGCAGTTTACTGCCCCCTAGCGGGGGAGGAGATACGCAGTATTTT. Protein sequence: CASSLLPPSGGGDTQYF.

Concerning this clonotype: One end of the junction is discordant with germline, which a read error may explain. The CDR3, as DNA: TGTGCCAGCAGTTACGGGCAGGGGCCTCGGAGGAGCAATCAGCCCCAGCCTTTT. This codes for CASSYGQGPRRSNQPQPF. The chain uses TRBV28 and TRBJ1-5; tentative D call: TRBD1 (6 bases). The V gene's germline CDR1 is MDHEN and CDR2 SYDVKM. The CDR3 length is 18 residues.

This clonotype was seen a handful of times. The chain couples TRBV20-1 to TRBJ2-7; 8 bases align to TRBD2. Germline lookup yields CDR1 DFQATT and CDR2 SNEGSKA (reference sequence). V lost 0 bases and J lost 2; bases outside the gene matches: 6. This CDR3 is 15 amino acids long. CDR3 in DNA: TGCAGTGCTAGAGATGGGACTAGAGATCCCTACGAGCAGTACTTC. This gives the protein CSARDGTRDPYEQYF.

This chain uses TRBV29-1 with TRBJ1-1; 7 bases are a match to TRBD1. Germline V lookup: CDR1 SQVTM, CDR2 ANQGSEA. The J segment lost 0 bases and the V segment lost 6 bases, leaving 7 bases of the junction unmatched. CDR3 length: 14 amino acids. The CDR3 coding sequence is TGCAGCGTCGTTAAGGGACAGTTGAACACTGAAGCTTTCTTT. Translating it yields CSVVKGQLNTEAFF.

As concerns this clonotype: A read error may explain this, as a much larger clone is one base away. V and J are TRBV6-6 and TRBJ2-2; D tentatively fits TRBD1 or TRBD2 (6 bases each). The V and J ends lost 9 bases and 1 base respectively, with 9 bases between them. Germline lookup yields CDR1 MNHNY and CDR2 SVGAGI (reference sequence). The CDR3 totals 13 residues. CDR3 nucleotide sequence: TGTGCCAGAAGGGGGGTGAACACCGGGGAGCTGTTTTTT. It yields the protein CARRGVNTGELFF.

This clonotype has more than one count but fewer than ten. CDR3 in DNA: TGTGCCAGCCGCCCCGGGACAGGCTACGAGCAGTACTTC. Its protein product is CASRPGTGYEQYF. V and J are TRBV7-8 and TRBJ2-7; 8 nucleotides line up with TRBD1. After removal of 8 bases from V and 3 bases from J, the junction contained 6 bases not matched to a gene. The germline V gene encodes CDR1 SGHVS and CDR2 FQNEAQ. This CDR3 comprises 13 residues. Together with reference TRBV7-8 and TRBJ2-7, the CDR3 gives the full variable domain: GAGVSQSPRYKVAKRGQDVALRCDPISGHVSLFWYQQALGQGPEFLTYFQNEAQLDKSGLPSDRFFAERPEGSVSTLKIQRTQQEDSAVYLCASRPGTGYEQYFGPGTRLTVT.

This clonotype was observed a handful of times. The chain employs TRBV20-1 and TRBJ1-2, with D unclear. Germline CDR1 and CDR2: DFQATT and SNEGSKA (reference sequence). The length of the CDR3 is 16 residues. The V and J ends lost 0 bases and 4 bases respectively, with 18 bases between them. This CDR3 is CSARDLAVPVLYGYTF. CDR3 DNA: TGCAGTGCTAGAGATCTGGCCGTGCCCGTTCTCTATGGCTACACCTTC.

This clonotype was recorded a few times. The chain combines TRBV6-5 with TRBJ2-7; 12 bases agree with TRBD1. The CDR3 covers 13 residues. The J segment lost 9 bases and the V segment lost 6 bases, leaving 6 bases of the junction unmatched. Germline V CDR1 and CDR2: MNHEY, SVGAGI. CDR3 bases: TGTGCCAGCAGGGGACAGGGGGCTTTAGTGCAGTACTTC. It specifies CASRGQGALVQYF.

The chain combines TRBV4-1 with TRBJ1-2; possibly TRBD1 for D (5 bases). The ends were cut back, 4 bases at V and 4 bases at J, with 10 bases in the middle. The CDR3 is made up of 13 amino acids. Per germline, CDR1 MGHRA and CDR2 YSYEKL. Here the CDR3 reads CASSPRGIYGYTF. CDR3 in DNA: TGCGCCAGCAGCCCGAGGGGCATCTATGGCTACACCTTC.

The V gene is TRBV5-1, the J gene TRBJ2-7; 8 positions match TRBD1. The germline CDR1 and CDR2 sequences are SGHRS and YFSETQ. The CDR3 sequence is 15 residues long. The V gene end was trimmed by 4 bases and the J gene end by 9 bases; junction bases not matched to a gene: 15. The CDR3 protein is CASSPQGQGSSRQYF. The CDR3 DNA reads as TGCGCCAGCAGCCCTCAAGGACAGGGATCTTCTAGGCAGTACTTC.

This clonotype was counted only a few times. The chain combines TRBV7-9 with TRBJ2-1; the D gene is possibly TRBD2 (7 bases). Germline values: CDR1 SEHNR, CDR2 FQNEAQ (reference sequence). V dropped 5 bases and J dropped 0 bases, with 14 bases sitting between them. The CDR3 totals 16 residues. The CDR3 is CASSGGLQGSYNEQFF. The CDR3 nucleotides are TGTGCCAGCAGCGGGGGACTACAGGGCTCCTACAATGAGCAGTTCTTC.

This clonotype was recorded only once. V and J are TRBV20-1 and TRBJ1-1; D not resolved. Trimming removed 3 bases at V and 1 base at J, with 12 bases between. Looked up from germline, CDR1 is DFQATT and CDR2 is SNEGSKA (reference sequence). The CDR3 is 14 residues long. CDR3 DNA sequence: TGCAGTGCTAGTCGGAGTTCGGGGAACACTGAAGCTTTCTTT. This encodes CSASRSSGNTEAFF.

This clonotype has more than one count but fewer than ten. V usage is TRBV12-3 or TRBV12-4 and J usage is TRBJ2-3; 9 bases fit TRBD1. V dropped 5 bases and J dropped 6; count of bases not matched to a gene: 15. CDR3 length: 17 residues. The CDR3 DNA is TGTGCCAGCAGTGCCCCCGGGACAGGGAAGAGGAGGGATACGCAGTATTTT. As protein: CASSAPGTGKRRDTQYF.

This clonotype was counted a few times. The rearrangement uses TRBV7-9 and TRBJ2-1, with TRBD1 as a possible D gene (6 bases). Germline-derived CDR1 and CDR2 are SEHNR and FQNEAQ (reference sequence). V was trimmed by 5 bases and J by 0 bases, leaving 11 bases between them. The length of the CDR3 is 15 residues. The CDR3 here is CASSPWTASYNEQFF. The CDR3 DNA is TGTGCCAGCAGCCCCTGGACAGCCTCCTACAATGAGCAGTTCTTC.

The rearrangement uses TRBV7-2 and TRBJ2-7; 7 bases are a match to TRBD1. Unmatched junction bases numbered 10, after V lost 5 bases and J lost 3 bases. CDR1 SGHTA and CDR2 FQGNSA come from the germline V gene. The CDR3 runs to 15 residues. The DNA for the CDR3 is TGTGCCAGCAGCCCAACGGACAGGCCCAACTACGAGCAGTACTTC. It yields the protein CASSPTDRPNYEQYF.

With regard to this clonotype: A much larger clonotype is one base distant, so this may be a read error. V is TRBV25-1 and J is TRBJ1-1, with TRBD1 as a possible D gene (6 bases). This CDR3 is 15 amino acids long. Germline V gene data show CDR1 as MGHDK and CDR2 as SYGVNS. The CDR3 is CARSEQGRSRTEAFF. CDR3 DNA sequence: TGTGCCCGCAGTGAACAGGGACGATCGAGAACTGAAGCTTTCTTT.